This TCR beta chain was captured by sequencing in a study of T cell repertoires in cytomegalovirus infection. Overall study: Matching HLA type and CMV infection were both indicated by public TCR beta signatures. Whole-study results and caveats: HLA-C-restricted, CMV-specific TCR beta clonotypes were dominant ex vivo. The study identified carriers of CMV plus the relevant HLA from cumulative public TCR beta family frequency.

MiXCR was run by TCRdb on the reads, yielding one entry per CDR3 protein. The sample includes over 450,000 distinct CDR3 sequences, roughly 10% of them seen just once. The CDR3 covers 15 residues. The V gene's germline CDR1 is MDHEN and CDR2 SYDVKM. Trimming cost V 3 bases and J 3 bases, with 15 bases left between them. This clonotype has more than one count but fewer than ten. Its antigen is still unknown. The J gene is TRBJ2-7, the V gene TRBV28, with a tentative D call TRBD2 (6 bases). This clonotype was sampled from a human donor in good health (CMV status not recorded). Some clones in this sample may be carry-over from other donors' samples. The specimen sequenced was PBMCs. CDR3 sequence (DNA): TGTGCCAGCAGTTTGCGGACCGGGAGATTCTACGAGCAGTACTTC. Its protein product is CASSLRTGRFYEQYF.